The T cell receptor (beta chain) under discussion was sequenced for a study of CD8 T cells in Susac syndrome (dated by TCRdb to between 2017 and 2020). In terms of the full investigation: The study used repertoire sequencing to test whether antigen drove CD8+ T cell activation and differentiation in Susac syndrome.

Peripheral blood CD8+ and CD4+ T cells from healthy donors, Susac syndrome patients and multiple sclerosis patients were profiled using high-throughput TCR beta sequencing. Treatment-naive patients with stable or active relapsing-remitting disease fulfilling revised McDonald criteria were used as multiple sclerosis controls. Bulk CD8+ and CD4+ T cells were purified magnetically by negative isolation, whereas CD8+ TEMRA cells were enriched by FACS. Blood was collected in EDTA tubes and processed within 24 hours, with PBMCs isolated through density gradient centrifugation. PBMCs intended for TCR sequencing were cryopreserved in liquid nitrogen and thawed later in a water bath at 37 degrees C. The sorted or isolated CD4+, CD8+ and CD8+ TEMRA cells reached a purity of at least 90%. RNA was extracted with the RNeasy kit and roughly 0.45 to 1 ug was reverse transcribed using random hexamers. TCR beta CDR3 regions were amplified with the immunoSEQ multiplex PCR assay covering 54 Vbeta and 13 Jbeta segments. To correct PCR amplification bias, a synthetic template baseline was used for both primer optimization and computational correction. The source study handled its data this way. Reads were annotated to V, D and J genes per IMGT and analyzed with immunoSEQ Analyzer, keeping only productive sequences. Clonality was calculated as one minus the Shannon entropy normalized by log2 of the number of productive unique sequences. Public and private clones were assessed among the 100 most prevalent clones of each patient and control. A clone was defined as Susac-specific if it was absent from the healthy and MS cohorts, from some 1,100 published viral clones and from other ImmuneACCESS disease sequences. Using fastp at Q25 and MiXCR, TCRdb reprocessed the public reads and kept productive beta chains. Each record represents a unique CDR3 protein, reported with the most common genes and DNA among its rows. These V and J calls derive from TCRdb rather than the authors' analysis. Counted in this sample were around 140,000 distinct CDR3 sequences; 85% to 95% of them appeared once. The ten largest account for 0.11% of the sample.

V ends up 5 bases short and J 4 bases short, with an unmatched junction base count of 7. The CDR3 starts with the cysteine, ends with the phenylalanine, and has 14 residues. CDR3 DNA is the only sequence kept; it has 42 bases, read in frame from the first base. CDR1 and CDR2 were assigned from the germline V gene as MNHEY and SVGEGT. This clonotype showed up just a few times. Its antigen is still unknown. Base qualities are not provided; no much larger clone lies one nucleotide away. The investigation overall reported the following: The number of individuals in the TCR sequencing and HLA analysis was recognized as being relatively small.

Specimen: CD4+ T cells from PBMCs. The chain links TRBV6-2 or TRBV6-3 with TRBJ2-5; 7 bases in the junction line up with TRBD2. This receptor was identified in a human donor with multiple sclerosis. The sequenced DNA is TGTGCCAGCAGTCTATCGGGCGGGGGAGAGACCCAGTACTTC. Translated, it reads CASSLSGGGETQYF.